Below, 19 T cell receptor beta chains from the same sample are listed, as sequenced in a study of blood T cells in healthy people across ages. The use of a sample-barcoded 5' primer and a J-beta primer mix characterized a second PCR of about 7 to 12 cycles. TCRdb re-called the 5' RACE reads with MiXCR, one entry per CDR3 protein. The sample gives 650,000 to 1,000,000 distinct CDR3 sequences, under 40% of which show up once; under 15% is in the top ten. Source material: blood. All receptors derive from a man aged 18 to 35 in good health.

V gene TRBV7-2 combines with J gene TRBJ2-1; the D gene is possibly TRBD1 (7 bases). The CDR3 spans 16 residues. Trimming removed 3 bases at V and 2 bases at J, with 14 bases between. CDR1 and CDR2 from the germline V gene are SGHTA and FQGNSA. The CDR3 DNA is TGTGCCAGCAGCTTCAGGGGGGACTCAGCCTACAATGAGCAGTTCTTC. Protein product: CASSFRGDSAYNEQFF.

This chain uses TRBV6-2 or TRBV6-3 with TRBJ2-7, with a weak D call TRBD1 (6 bases). The germline V and J ends were trimmed by 7 bases and 7 bases, with 11 bases remaining between them. This CDR3 comprises 11 residues. Germline assignment: CDR1 MNHEY and CDR2 SVGEGT. CDR3 DNA sequence: TGTGCCAGCAAGGACAGCTTTGAGCAGTACTTC. This gives the protein CASKDSFEQYF.

Comments on this clonotype: Germline is not matched at one junction end, which may reflect a read error. The CDR3 nucleotides are TGTGCCATCACTCAGGGGGACAGCCCCTACGCGCAGTACTTC. Translating gives CAITQGDSPYAQYF. The V call is TRBV10-3, the J call TRBJ2-7, with 7 positions matching TRBD1. The germline gives CDR1 ENHRY, CDR2 SYGVKD. The CDR3 loop spans 14 amino acids.

At least ten counts were recorded for this clonotype. The chain recombines TRBV7-2 with TRBJ2-7; 7 bases are shared with TRBD2. Per the germline V gene, CDR1 is SGHTA and CDR2 is FQGNSA. V was clipped by 1 base and J by 2 bases; unmatched bases: 5. The CDR3 covers 15 residues. The CDR3 reads CASSLGAGDPYEQYF. CDR3 DNA sequence: TGTGCCAGCAGCTTAGGGGCGGGGGACCCCTACGAGCAGTACTTC.

At least ten counts were recorded for this clonotype. This chain joins TRBV20-1 and TRBJ2-7; D not certain. The CDR3 sequence is 13 residues long. From germline, CDR1 is DFQATT and CDR2 SNEGSKA (reference sequence). The V end lost 6 bases, the J end lost 1 base, and 13 bases lay between the germline ends. CDR3 DNA sequence: TGCAGTGCCGCGACGGGCAGTTCCTACGAGCAGTACTTC. This encodes CSAATGSSYEQYF.

The chain carries TRBV19 and TRBJ1-5; D not resolved. This CDR3 is 15 amino acids long. Germline V gene lookup returns CDR1 LNHDA and CDR2 SQIVND (reference sequence). The ends were cut back, 3 bases at V and 2 bases at J, with 11 bases in the middle. CDR3 in DNA: TGTGCCAGTAGTATTTACCGTGGGGGCAATCAGCCCCAGCATTTT. Translation: CASSIYRGGNQPQHF.

This sequence joins TRBV3-1 and TRBJ2-3; TRBD2 aligns across 8 bases. After removal of 4 bases from V and 0 bases from J, the junction contained 3 bases not matched to a gene. This CDR3 comprises 15 residues. Germline V CDR1 and CDR2: LGHDT, YNNKEL (reference sequence). The CDR3 here is CASSRGGTSTDTQYF. For the CDR3, the DNA is TGTGCCAGCAGCCGCGGGGGGACTAGCACAGATACGCAGTATTTT.

The V and J genes are TRBV3-1 and TRBJ1-1, with 9 nucleotides matching TRBD1. Germline lookup yields CDR1 LGHDT and CDR2 YNNKEL (reference sequence). Unmatched junction bases numbered 3, after V lost 5 bases and J lost 5 bases. This CDR3 region has 13 residues. The CDR3 is CASSGTGLTEAFF. For the CDR3, the DNA is TGTGCCAGCAGCGGGACAGGGTTAACTGAAGCTTTCTTT.

The V call is TRBV7-9, the J call TRBJ1-6; D is ambiguous. The CDR3 loop spans 12 amino acids. The ends were cut back, 3 bases at V and 9 bases at J, with 6 bases in the middle. From germline, CDR1 is SEHNR and CDR2 FQNEAQ (reference sequence). The CDR3 DNA reads TGTGCCAGCAGCTTGAATCTTTCACCCCTCCACTTT. This gives the protein CASSLNLSPLHF.

The chain recombines TRBV29-1 with TRBJ2-1, with 7 bases identical to TRBD1. The germline V gene encodes CDR1 SQVTM and CDR2 ANQGSEA. Losses at the gene ends were 8 bases for V and 5 bases for J; bases not matched to a gene: 3. The CDR3 extends over 11 amino acids. CDR3 region: CSTGQDNEQFF. CDR3 bases: TGCAGCACCGGACAGGACAATGAGCAGTTCTTC.

This clonotype was seen only a few times. CDR3 residues: CASSSRQLPNTEAFF. DNA for the CDR3: TGCGCCAGCAGCTCAAGACAGCTGCCGAACACTGAAGCTTTCTTT. The V and J genes are TRBV5-1 and TRBJ1-1, with D possibly matching TRBD1 (5 bases). V was trimmed by 3 bases and J by 1 base, leaving 13 bases between them. The CDR3 contains 15 residues. The germline CDR1 and CDR2 sequences are SGHRS and YFSETQ. Full variable domain (missing parts from reference TRBV5-1 and TRBJ1-1): KAGVTQTPRYLIKTRGQQVTLSCSPISGHRSVSWYQQTPGQGLQFLFEYFSETQRNKGNFPGRFSGRQFSNSRSEMNVSTLELGDSALYLCASSSRQLPNTEAFFGQGTRLTVV.

This clonotype was counted ten times or more. The DNA of the CDR3 is TGTGCCAGCAGCTTAACGTTAGCCGGGACCCAGTACTTC. Its protein product is CASSLTLAGTQYF. V and J are TRBV7-3 and TRBJ2-5; D not certain. CDR3 length equals 13 residues. The V end was cut by 0 bases, the J end by 7 bases, with 9 bases between. Germline V CDR1 and CDR2: SGHTA, FQGTGA.

This clonotype showed up just a few times. V gene TRBV5-1 combines with J gene TRBJ2-7; 7 bases are a match to TRBD1. With 2 bases clipped from V and 1 base from J, the junction kept 3 bases outside the gene matches. CDR3 length equals 14 residues. Germline loops: CDR1 SGHRS, CDR2 YFSETQ. CDR3 region: CASSFDRASYEQYF. The DNA of the CDR3 is TGCGCCAGCAGCTTCGACAGGGCATCCTACGAGCAGTACTTC. Variable domain in full (rest from reference TRBV5-1 and TRBJ2-7): KAGVTQTPRYLIKTRGQQVTLSCSPISGHRSVSWYQQTPGQGLQFLFEYFSETQRNKGNFPGRFSGRQFSNSRSEMNVSTLELGDSALYLCASSFDRASYEQYFGPGTRLTVT.

Remarks on this clonotype: A much larger clone lies a single base off, so this may be a read error. The chain is built from TRBV9 and TRBJ2-5; the D gene is possibly TRBD1 (5 bases). The CDR3 runs 13 residues. Between the trimmed V and J ends, which lost 0 bases and 11 bases, there was a span of 14 bases. CDR1 is SGDLS and CDR2 is YYNGEE in the germline V gene. As DNA, the CDR3 is TGTGCCAGCAGCGTAGAGGCGGACAATGAGCAGTACTTC. It encodes CASSVEADNEQYF.

This clonotype was detected many times. The genes are TRBV29-1 and TRBJ2-7; D not certain. Germline assignment: CDR1 SQVTM and CDR2 ANQGSEA. CDR3 length: 11 amino acids. Deletions cut 6 bases from V and 4 bases from J, with 10 bases between. In DNA, the CDR3 is TGCAGCGTGGGAACAGCTTACGAGCAGTACTTC. This gives the protein CSVGTAYEQYF.

The chain employs TRBV5-1 and TRBJ2-1, with 9 bases that match TRBD2. Germline V gene sequence: CDR1 SGHRS, CDR2 YFSETQ. V shed 2 bases, J shed 7 bases, and the junction held 10 bases outside the gene matches. The CDR3 has 16 amino acids. For the CDR3, the DNA is TGCGCCAGCAGCTTCCTTAGCGGGAGCCAGGGGAATGAGCAGTTCTTC. Protein sequence: CASSFLSGSQGNEQFF.

In its sample, this clonotype was seen a few times. This chain uses TRBV20-1 with TRBJ1-1, with D perhaps TRBD1 (6 bases). Germline lookup yields CDR1 DFQATT and CDR2 SNEGSKA (reference sequence). This CDR3 contains 13 residues. Trimming shortened V by 0 bases and J by 8 bases, and 13 bases separated the two germline ends. The CDR3, as DNA: TGCAGTGCTAGAGAGCACCAGGGGTGGGAAGCTTTCTTT. It yields the protein CSAREHQGWEAFF.

The table lists this clonotype with many counts. This rearrangement joins TRBV7-2 to TRBJ2-1; D may be TRBD1 or TRBD2 (6 bases each). CDR1 and CDR2 (germline): SGHTA, FQGNSA. The CDR3 is 14 residues long. Trimming removed 5 bases from V and 5 bases from J, with 13 bases in between. CDR3 amino acids: CASSRIRGHNEQFF. DNA of the CDR3: TGTGCCAGCAGCCGAATCCGGGGGCACAATGAGCAGTTCTTC.

CDR3 amino acids: CASSEAPGGKQYF. In DNA form, the CDR3 reads TGTGCCAGCAGTGAGGCCCCAGGGGGAAAGCAGTACTTC. The chain has TRBV2 and TRBJ2-7; 7 bases match TRBD1. The CDR3 is 13 residues long. Germline lookup yields CDR1 SNHLY and CDR2 FYNNEI. Trimming at V came to 3 bases and at J to 8 bases, leaving 7 bases not matched to a gene.